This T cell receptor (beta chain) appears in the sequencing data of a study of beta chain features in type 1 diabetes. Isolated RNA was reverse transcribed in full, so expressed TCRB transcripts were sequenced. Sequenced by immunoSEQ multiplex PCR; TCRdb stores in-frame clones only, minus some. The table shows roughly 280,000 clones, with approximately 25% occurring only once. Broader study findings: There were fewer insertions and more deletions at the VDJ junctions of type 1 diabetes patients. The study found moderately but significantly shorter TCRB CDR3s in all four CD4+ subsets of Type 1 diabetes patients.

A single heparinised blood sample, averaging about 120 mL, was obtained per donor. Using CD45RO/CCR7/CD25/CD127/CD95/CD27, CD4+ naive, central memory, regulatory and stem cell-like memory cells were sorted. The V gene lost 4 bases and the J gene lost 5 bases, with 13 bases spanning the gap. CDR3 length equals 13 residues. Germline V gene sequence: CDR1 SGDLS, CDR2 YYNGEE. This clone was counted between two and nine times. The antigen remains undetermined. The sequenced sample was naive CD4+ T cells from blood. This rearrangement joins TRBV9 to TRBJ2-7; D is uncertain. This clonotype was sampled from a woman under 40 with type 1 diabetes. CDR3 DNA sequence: TGTGCCAGCAGCTTCAAGTGGAGAGACGAGCAGTACTTC. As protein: CASSFKWRDEQYF.